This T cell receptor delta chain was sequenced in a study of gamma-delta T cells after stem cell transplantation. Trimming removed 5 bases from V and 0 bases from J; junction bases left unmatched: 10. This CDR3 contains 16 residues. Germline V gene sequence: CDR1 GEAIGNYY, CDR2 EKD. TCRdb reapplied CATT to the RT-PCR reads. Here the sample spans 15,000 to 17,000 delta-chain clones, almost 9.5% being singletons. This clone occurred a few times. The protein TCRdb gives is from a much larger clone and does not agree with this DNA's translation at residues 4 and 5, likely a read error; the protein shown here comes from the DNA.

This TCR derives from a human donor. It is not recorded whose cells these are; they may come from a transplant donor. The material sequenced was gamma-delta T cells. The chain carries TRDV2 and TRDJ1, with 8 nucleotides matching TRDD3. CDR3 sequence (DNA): TGTGCCTGTGGCTCACTGGGGGGTCGGTACACCGATAAACTCATCTTT. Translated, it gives CACGSLGGRYTDKLIF.